This record concerns one T cell receptor beta chain sequence. This sample was included in a study of technical replicates of blood from a few donors. Sequenced by immunoSEQ multiplex PCR; TCRdb stores in-frame clones only, minus some. The table includes 79,000 or so clones, 96% detected once. The CDR3 consists of 16 residues. Germline V gene lookup returns CDR1 SGDLS and CDR2 YYNGEE. V was pared by 4 bases and J by 3 bases, with 9 bases of the junction left unmatched. The V call is TRBV9, the J call TRBJ2-3; 9 nucleotides match TRBD1. The sample comprised T cells isolated from PBMCs. This TCR came from a human donor in good health. CDR3 in amino acids: CASSPTTGTGTDTQYF. In DNA, the CDR3 is TGTGCCAGCAGCCCTACAACCGGGACAGGGACAGATACGCAGTATTTT.